This T cell receptor (beta chain) comes out of a study of blood T cells in healthy people across ages. In its sample, this clonotype was seen a few times. Its antigen is not identified. Study results and caveats: Strong correlation existed between TCR beta diversity and naive T cell percentage.

Primed by a sample-barcoded 5' primer and a J-beta primer mix, a second PCR proceeded for roughly 6 to 12 cycles. TCRdb used MiXCR to reprocess the 5' RACE reads, holding one entry per CDR3 protein. The table records 800,000 to 1,000,000 distinct CDR3 sequences, roughly 48% of them present only once. The donors, aged roughly 6 to 95, were healthy Caucasians from Russia. CDR3 length: 17 amino acids. In germline, CDR1 is LNHNV, CDR2 YYDKDF (reference sequence). V gave up 0 bases and J gave up 6 bases; unmatched junction bases: 12. The sequence came from a man younger than 40 in good health. The sequencing input was blood. The chain combines TRBV15 with TRBJ2-7; TRBD2 agrees at 9 bases. This CDR3 reads CATSRDRGLALVSEQYF. Here the CDR3 DNA reads TGTGCCACCAGCAGAGATAGGGGACTAGCTTTAGTCTCCGAGCAGTACTTC.